The entry below gives a single T cell receptor beta chain sequence along with its context. This record comes from a study of T cell responses to AZD1222 COVID-19 vaccine. The V gene end was trimmed by 1 base and the J gene end by 5 bases; junction bases not matched to a gene: 5. This CDR3 is 15 amino acids long. Germline V lookup: CDR1 MNHEY, CDR2 SMNVEV (reference sequence). The assay was immunoSEQ multiplex PCR, and TCRdb's table has in-frame clones only and misses some. Among 75,000 to 100,000 clones listed, approximately 87% were seen once. This specimen consisted of peripheral blood, obtained on day 0 of AZD1222 vaccination. J is TRBJ2-5 and V is TRBV27; 9 bases align to TRBD2. This clonotype originated in an adult in good health. As DNA, the CDR3 is TGTGCCAGCAGTTTATTTAGCGGGAGTCGGGAGACCCAGTACTTC. Amino acids: CASSLFSGSRETQYF.